Shown below are 17 T cell receptor beta chains from a single sample sequenced in a study of blood T cell repertoires in COVID-19. Method: immunoSEQ multiplex PCR; TCRdb's copy keeps in-frame clones and lacks some. This sample has fewer than 350,000 clones; 85% occur once, and the top ten carry 1.9%. The material sequenced was PBMCs or T cells enriched from blood (not recorded which). The receptors shown here come from a woman in her thirties who had been exposed to COVID-19.

This clone has just a few counts. This chain uses TRBV28 with TRBJ1-4; 7 nucleotides agree with TRBD1. CDR1 is MDHEN and CDR2 is SYDVKM in the germline V gene. J gave up 8 bases and V 4 bases, and 13 bases lay outside the gene matches. The CDR3 loop spans 16 amino acids. CDR3 nucleotides: TGTGCCAGCAGTTCTATTACCAGGGGGAAGGGGGAAAAACTGTTTTTT. This translates into CASSSITRGKGEKLFF. The whole variable domain, filled in from reference TRBV28 and TRBJ1-4, reads DVKVTQSSRYLVKRTGEKVFLECVQDMDHENMFWYRQDPGLGLRLIYFSYDVKMKEKGDIPEGYSVSREKKERFSLILESASTNQTSMYLCASSSITRGKGEKLFFGSGTQLSVL.

CDR3 sequence: CASSTGWSTEAFF. The CDR3 nucleotides are TGTGCCAGCAGTACAGGGTGGAGCACTGAAGCTTTCTTT. This chain joins TRBV27 and TRBJ1-1; tentative D call: TRBD1 (6 bases). Trimming took off 5 bases at V and 4 bases at J, with 11 bases between the two ends. The CDR3 length is 13 residues. Germline V lookup: CDR1 MNHEY, CDR2 SMNVEV (reference sequence).

This clone was counted only a few times. This rearrangement joins TRBV27 to TRBJ2-7; D uncertain. Trimming stripped 7 bases from V and 6 bases from J, with 13 bases between. The CDR3 is 12 amino acids. CDR1 and CDR2 (germline): MNHEY, SMNVEV (reference sequence). CDR3 residues: CASNGLAGEQYF. DNA of the CDR3: TGTGCCAGCAACGGGTTAGCTGGCGAGCAGTACTTC.

The chain combines TRBV7-9 with TRBJ1-4, with D unresolved. The CDR3 is made up of 15 amino acids. V lost 0 bases to trimming and J lost 8 bases, with 13 bases between them. Germline lookup yields CDR1 SEHNR and CDR2 FQNEAQ (reference sequence). CDR3 sequence (DNA): TGTGCCAGCAGCTTAGCGCTCGGATTGGAGGAAAAACTGTTTTTT. Translating gives CASSLALGLEEKLFF.

This clone was seen just once. The chain carries TRBV4-2 and TRBJ2-2; TRBD2 might be the D (5 bases). Trimming shortened V by 0 bases and J by 7 bases, and 6 bases separated the two germline ends. The CDR3 contains 13 residues. CDR1 is LGHNA, CDR2 YNFKEQ, per germline. DNA of the CDR3: TGTGCCAGCAGCCAAGATCGGGGCGGGGAGCTGTTTTTT. Its translation is CASSQDRGGELFF.

The J gene is TRBJ1-1, the V gene TRBV19; unclear D gene. The V gene lost 0 bases and the J gene lost 2 bases, with 7 bases spanning the gap. Germline CDR1 reads LNHDA; CDR2 reads SQIVND (reference sequence). This CDR3 contains 14 residues. Here the CDR3 DNA reads TGTGCCAGTAGTATAGAGACGGGAAACACTGAAGCTTTCTTT. Translating it yields CASSIETGNTEAFF.

The genes are TRBV11-2 and TRBJ2-1, with 8 bases matching TRBD1. Trimming took 7 bases from V and 9 from J; bases not matched to a gene: 5. The CDR3 is 12 amino acids. Per germline, CDR1 SGHAT and CDR2 FQNNGV. CDR3 in amino acids: CASTPGGAEQFF. In DNA form, the CDR3 reads TGTGCCAGCACCCCAGGGGGCGCTGAGCAGTTCTTC.

This chain connects TRBV5-4 to TRBJ1-4; D perhaps matches TRBD1 (5 bases). The germline V gene encodes CDR1 SGHNT and CDR2 YYREEE (reference sequence). Trimming removed 0 bases from V and 6 bases from J, with 6 bases in between. This CDR3 has 13 amino acids. In DNA, the CDR3 is TGTGCCAGCAGCTTGGCCAGGGATGAAAAACTGTTTTTT. Amino acid sequence: CASSLARDEKLFF. Based on the CDR3 plus reference TRBV5-4 and TRBJ1-4, the full variable domain is ETGVTQSPTHLIKTRGQQVTLRCSSQSGHNTVSWYQQALGQGPQFIFQYYREEENGRGNFPPRFSGLQFPNYSSELNVNALELDDSALYLCASSLARDEKLFFGSGTQLSVL.

The chain combines TRBV18 with TRBJ1-6; the match to TRBD1 covers 9 bases. The trim removed 4 bases at V and 4 bases at J, leaving 5 bases unmatched. The germline V gene encodes CDR1 KGHSH and CDR2 LQKENI. This CDR3 spans 16 amino acids. CDR3 protein: CASSRDRAHYNSPLHF. The CDR3 bases are TGTGCCAGCTCACGGGACAGGGCCCATTATAATTCACCCCTCCACTTT.

The rearrangement joins TRBV27 to TRBJ2-7, with D unresolved. Trimming took 7 bases from V and 6 from J, leaving 16 bases between them. Germline CDR1 reads MNHEY; CDR2 reads SMNVEV (reference sequence). This CDR3 has 13 amino acids. The CDR3 nucleotides are TGTGCCAGCAATACCTTTTCTTCAGGCGAGCAGTACTTC. Translating gives CASNTFSSGEQYF.

This chain connects TRBV11-2 to TRBJ1-5, with TRBD1 identical over 8 bases. V gave up 4 bases and J gave up 2 bases; unmatched junction bases: 4. The CDR3 runs 15 residues. Per germline, CDR1 SGHAT and CDR2 FQNNGV. The CDR3 spells CASSYGQGGNQPQHF. The CDR3 bases are TGTGCCAGCAGCTATGGACAGGGCGGCAATCAGCCCCAGCATTTT.

This clone was detected many times. The chain links TRBV6-5 to TRBJ1-2; 8 nucleotides line up with TRBD1. Trimming cost V 1 base and J 6 bases; bases outside gene matches: 7. Germline values: CDR1 MNHEY, CDR2 SVGAGI. The CDR3 totals 15 residues. Here the CDR3 DNA reads TGTGCCAGCAGTTACTATCCAGGGGGCGTCGATGGCTACACCTTC. Encoded protein: CASSYYPGGVDGYTF.

This chain uses TRBV28 with TRBJ2-5; D is possibly TRBD2 (6 bases). Germline CDR1 MDHEN, CDR2 SYDVKM. V was shortened by 11 bases and J by 6 bases, with 16 bases between the two germline ends. This CDR3 is built from 12 residues. CDR3: CAAGQGGKTQYF. The CDR3 DNA reads as TGTGCCGCCGGGCAGGGCGGGAAGACCCAGTACTTC.

The chain is built from TRBV27 and TRBJ2-1; D might be TRBD2 (6 bases). Per germline, CDR1 MNHEY and CDR2 SMNVEV (reference sequence). The CDR3 has 15 residues. Deletions cut 5 bases from V and 0 bases from J, with 11 bases between. CDR3 bases: TGTGCCAGCAGTACCGACGGGAGCTCCTACAATGAGCAGTTCTTC. It translates to CASSTDGSSYNEQFF.

This clone was recorded once. The chain links TRBV28 to TRBJ1-6, with 9 bases identical to TRBD1. Trimming at V came to 6 bases and at J to 4 bases, leaving 4 bases not matched to a gene. This CDR3 is built from 15 residues. Germline V gives CDR1 MDHEN, CDR2 SYDVKM. The CDR3 loop reads CASRGTGQYNSPLHF. CDR3 sequence (DNA): TGTGCCAGCAGGGGGACAGGGCAGTATAATTCACCCCTCCACTTT.

As regards this clone: The same CDR3 is also encoded by other DNA sequences in this sample. The CDR3 spells CATSRDRGSYNEQFF. The CDR3 nucleotides read TGTGCCACCAGCAGAGACAGGGGGAGCTACAATGAGCAGTTCTTC. The chain uses TRBV15 and TRBJ2-1, with 7 bases lining up with TRBD1. J was trimmed by 3 bases and V by 0 bases; bases with no gene match: 2. The CDR3 is 15 residues long. Germline CDR1 reads LNHNV; CDR2 reads YYDKDF (reference sequence).

The V and J genes are TRBV27 and TRBJ2-3; no firm D call. The ends were cut back, 3 bases at V and 0 bases at J, with 16 bases in the middle. The CDR3 has 17 residues. Germline CDR1 MNHEY, CDR2 SMNVEV (reference sequence). CDR3 amino acids: CASSFVGFSTSTDTQYF. The DNA of the CDR3 is TGTGCCAGCAGTTTCGTAGGCTTCTCGACTAGCACAGATACGCAGTATTTT.